This entry lists 23 T cell receptor beta chains sequenced from one sample in a study of blood T cell repertoires in COVID-19 (dated by TCRdb to the early 2020s). The method behind the library was the immunoSEQ multiplex PCR assay. This is the immuneACCESS table as TCRdb keeps it, with only in-frame sequences that have V and J called. A part of the clones is gone; compared with another copy, unresolved V genes explain less than half, and the rest is unexplained. The sample table records about 63,000 clones; approximately 85% of these occur just once. The ten largest clonotypes hold around 4.5% of the sample. The sequencing input was peripheral blood. Every receptor here comes from a human donor in a cohort sampled during active COVID-19.

J is TRBJ1-4 and V is TRBV4-1; no clear D gene. The CDR3 loop spans 16 amino acids. Germline CDR1 reads MGHRA; CDR2 reads YSYEKL. Trimming took 4 bases from V and 0 from J, leaving 12 bases between them. CDR3 residues: CASSPVNLATNEKLFF. Written as DNA, the CDR3 is TGCGCCAGCAGCCCGGTAAATTTAGCAACTAATGAAAAACTGTTTTTT.

The chain joins TRBV28 to TRBJ1-4; 8 bases are a match to TRBD1. Germline trimming cut 4 bases from V and 8 bases from J; bases unmatched to any gene: 6. Germline loops: CDR1 MDHEN, CDR2 SYDVKM. The CDR3 loop spans 14 amino acids. The CDR3 sequence: CASSSTGAMEKLFF. CDR3 nucleotides: TGTGCCAGCAGTTCGACAGGGGCAATGGAAAAACTGTTTTTT.

The chain couples TRBV5-4 to TRBJ2-2, with TRBD1 as a possible D gene (6 bases). The CDR3 is made up of 15 amino acids. V shed 3 bases and J shed 0 bases, with 9 bases lying between them. The germline V gene encodes CDR1 SGHNT and CDR2 YYREEE (reference sequence). The DNA for the CDR3 is TGTGCCAGCAGCTCAGGACAGACGAACACCGGGGAGCTGTTTTTT. Translating it yields CASSSGQTNTGELFF.

This rearrangement joins TRBV7-2 to TRBJ2-1, with a weak D call TRBD1 (5 bases). Germline CDR1 and CDR2: SGHTA and FQGNSA. V lost 2 bases and J 3 bases, leaving 5 bases between the germline ends. The length of the CDR3 is 13 residues. In nucleotides, the CDR3 is TGTGCCAGCAGCTTAACAGGCTACAATGAGCAGTTCTTC. This encodes CASSLTGYNEQFF. Full variable domain (rest looked up from reference TRBV7-2 and TRBJ2-1): GAGVSQSPSNKVTEKGKDVELRCDPISGHTALYWYRQSLGQGLEFLIYFQGNSAPDKSGLPSDRFSAERTGGSVSTLTIQRTQQEDSAVYLCASSLTGYNEQFFGPGTRLTVL.

The rearrangement links TRBV11-2 to TRBJ2-5, with TRBD2 as a possible D gene (6 bases). The CDR3 spans 15 residues. In germline, CDR1 is SGHAT, CDR2 FQNNGV. The germline V and J ends were trimmed by 2 bases and 2 bases, with 12 bases remaining between them. CDR3 in DNA: TGTGCCAGCAGCTTATCAGCAGGACTACAAGAGACCCAGTACTTC. It codes for CASSLSAGLQETQYF. The whole variable domain, filled in from reference TRBV11-2 and TRBJ2-5, reads EAGVAQSPRYKIIEKRQSVAFWCNPISGHATLYWYQQILGQGPKLLIQFQNNGVVDDSQLPKDRFSAERLKGVDSTLKIQPAKLEDSAVYLCASSLSAGLQETQYFGPGTRLLVL.

The rearrangement joins TRBV5-1 to TRBJ2-5, with 9 bases matching TRBD2. V gave up 5 bases and J gave up 7 bases; unmatched junction bases: 6. The length of the CDR3 is 13 residues. Germline V lookup: CDR1 SGHRS, CDR2 YFSETQ. CDR3 bases: TGCGCCAGCAGGAGGACTAGCGAGGGGACCCAGTACTTC. Amino acid sequence: CASRRTSEGTQYF.

The genes are TRBV19 and TRBJ2-7; D is ambiguous. V lost 3 bases and J lost 3, with 15 bases in between. This CDR3 has 15 residues. The germline V gene encodes CDR1 LNHDA and CDR2 SQIVND (reference sequence). CDR3 coding DNA: TGTGCCAGTAGTATTCCAGGTTCGGCCAACTACGAGCAGTACTTC. This sequence encodes CASSIPGSANYEQYF. Together with reference TRBV19 and TRBJ2-7, the CDR3 gives the full variable domain: DGGITQSPKYLFRKEGQNVTLSCEQNLNHDAMYWYRQDPGQGLRLIYYSQIVNDFQKGDIAEGYSVSREKKESFPLTVTSAQKNPTAFYLCASSIPGSANYEQYFGPGTRLTVT.

This rearrangement joins TRBV7-2 to TRBJ2-5; 7 bases match TRBD1. The CDR3 contains 16 residues. Germline-derived CDR1 and CDR2 are SGHTA and FQGNSA. The ends lost 3 bases at V and 1 base at J; junction bases unmatched: 8. The DNA of the CDR3 is TGTGCCAGCAGCTTCCAGACTGGGACAGTCCAAGAGACCCAGTACTTC. Amino acid sequence: CASSFQTGTVQETQYF.

In its sample, this clone was seen once. J is TRBJ2-1 and V is TRBV5-4; 8 bases are a match to TRBD1. CDR3 length: 14 residues. V gave up 0 bases and J gave up 5 bases; unmatched junction bases: 1. Germline CDR1 and CDR2: SGHNT and YYREEE (reference sequence). The CDR3 reads CASSLVQGDNEQFF. DNA of the CDR3: TGTGCCAGCAGCTTGGTACAGGGGGACAATGAGCAGTTCTTC.

The chain recombines TRBV2 with TRBJ1-2; maybe TRBD1 (5 bases). The V gene lost 6 bases and the J gene lost 8 bases, with 22 bases spanning the gap. The CDR3 is 15 amino acids. Germline CDR1 reads SNHLY; CDR2 reads FYNNEI. The CDR3 nucleotides are TGTGCCAGCAGAAAACAGGATACCGATCTCCTGGGCTACACCTTC. Protein product: CASRKQDTDLLGYTF.

The chain has TRBV7-9 and TRBJ2-1; 10 nucleotides line up with TRBD2. The length of the CDR3 is 13 residues. The trim removed 11 bases at V and 2 bases at J, leaving 3 bases unmatched. Germline V gene lookup returns CDR1 SEHNR and CDR2 FQNEAQ (reference sequence). CDR3 nucleotide sequence: TGTGCCGGAACTAGCGGGGCCTACAATGAGCAGTTCTTC. Its protein product is CAGTSGAYNEQFF.

The chain carries TRBV6-2 or TRBV6-3 and TRBJ2-7, with 7 positions matching TRBD1. The J segment lost 5 bases and the V segment lost 5 bases, leaving 12 bases of the junction unmatched. CDR1 MNHEY and CDR2 SVGEGT come from the germline V gene. The length of the CDR3 is 15 residues. The CDR3 sequence: CASSLPTGVSDEQYF. CDR3 sequence (DNA): TGTGCCAGCAGTCTCCCCACAGGGGTTAGCGACGAGCAGTACTTC.

The chain carries TRBV19 and TRBJ1-2; 8 nucleotides match TRBD1. From germline, CDR1 is LNHDA and CDR2 SQIVND (reference sequence). The CDR3 consists of 15 residues. After removal of 4 bases from V and 0 bases from J, the junction contained 4 bases not matched to a gene. Here the CDR3 reads CASSNDRGANYGYTF. CDR3 bases: TGTGCCAGTAGTAACGACAGGGGAGCTAACTATGGCTACACCTTC.

This chain connects TRBV29-1 to TRBJ2-7; TRBD2 matches at 7 bases. Germline trimming cut 0 bases from V and 0 bases from J; bases unmatched to any gene: 8. The length of the CDR3 is 16 residues. Germline CDR1 and CDR2: SQVTM and ANQGSEA. Here the CDR3 reads CSVEDRGGMSSYEQYF. CDR3 coding DNA: TGCAGCGTTGAAGATCGCGGGGGTATGAGCTCCTACGAGCAGTACTTC.

The chain combines TRBV5-6 with TRBJ2-1, with D possibly being TRBD2 (5 bases). There are 12 residues in the CDR3. Trimming removed 4 bases from V and 12 bases from J, with 14 bases in between. Per the germline V gene, CDR1 is SGHDT and CDR2 is YYEEEE. This chain's CDR3 is CASSNRLTGQFF. The CDR3, as DNA: TGTGCCAGCAGCAACCGACTAACCGGGCAGTTCTTC.

The V gene is TRBV6-5, the J gene TRBJ1-6; 7 bases align to TRBD1. Per germline, CDR1 MNHEY and CDR2 SVGAGI. The length of the CDR3 is 16 residues. V lost 2 bases and J lost 5; bases outside the gene matches: 6. The CDR3 sequence: CASSYTRTGNNSPLHF. The CDR3 bases are TGTGCCAGCAGTTACACCCGGACAGGCAATAATTCACCCCTCCACTTT.

The chain combines TRBV2 with TRBJ1-2; the match to TRBD1 covers 7 bases. Germline V gene data show CDR1 as SNHLY and CDR2 as FYNNEI. Trimming removed 6 bases from V and 4 bases from J; junction bases left unmatched: 2. The CDR3 extends over 12 amino acids. The CDR3 DNA sequence: TGTGCCAGCAGAGGGGGCGGCTATGGCTACACCTTC. Its protein product is CASRGGGYGYTF.

The rearrangement uses TRBV6-6 and TRBJ2-6; no firm D call. The CDR3 has 15 residues. Per the germline V gene, CDR1 is MNHNY and CDR2 is SVGAGI (reference sequence). V gave up 0 bases and J gave up 0 bases, with 3 bases separating them. Written as DNA, the CDR3 is TGTGCCAGCAGTTACTCGCGCTCTGGGGCCAACGTCCTGACTTTC. This encodes CASSYSRSGANVLTF.

The chain recombines TRBV9 with TRBJ1-1; D is unclear. The CDR3 covers 15 residues. The V end was cut by 0 bases, the J end by 1 base, with 10 bases between. From germline, CDR1 is SGDLS and CDR2 YYNGEE. CDR3 DNA: TGTGCCAGCAGCGTAGCGGAAAGAGGGAACACTGAAGCTTTCTTT. This sequence encodes CASSVAERGNTEAFF.

The CDR3 reads CASSPRGGTSTDTQYF. The CDR3 region has the DNA TGCGCCAGCAGCCCTCGGGGCGGGACTAGCACAGATACGCAGTATTTT. This chain joins TRBV5-1 and TRBJ2-3; a possible D gene is TRBD2 (6 bases). The CDR3 totals 16 residues. Deletions cut 4 bases from V and 0 bases from J, with 15 bases between. CDR1 is SGHRS and CDR2 is YFSETQ in the germline V gene.

The rearrangement joins TRBV9 to TRBJ2-6, with TRBD1 matching over 8 bases. The V gene's germline CDR1 is SGDLS and CDR2 YYNGEE. With 4 bases clipped from V and 2 bases from J, the junction kept 2 bases outside the gene matches. This CDR3 is 15 amino acids long. This CDR3 reads CASSQGATGANVLTF. CDR3 in DNA: TGTGCCAGCAGCCAGGGGGCAACTGGGGCCAACGTCCTGACTTTC. The full variable domain, in which reference TRBV9 and TRBJ2-6 provide the parts outside the CDR3, is DSGVTQTPKHLITATGQRVTLRCSPRSGDLSVYWYQQSLDQGLQFLIQYYNGEERAKGNILERFSAQQFPDLHSELNLSSLELGDSALYFCASSQGATGANVLTFGAGSRLTVL.

This rearrangement joins TRBV7-2 to TRBJ2-5; the D gene is possibly TRBD2 (6 bases). Trimming stripped 5 bases from V and 4 bases from J, with 14 bases between. Germline loops: CDR1 SGHTA, CDR2 FQGNSA. This CDR3 spans 14 amino acids. The DNA for the CDR3 is TGTGCCAGCAGCCCCACGGGACTCGGAGAGACCCAGTACTTC. It translates to CASSPTGLGETQYF. Together with reference TRBV7-2 and TRBJ2-5, the CDR3 gives the full variable domain: GAGVSQSPSNKVTEKGKDVELRCDPISGHTALYWYRQSLGQGLEFLIYFQGNSAPDKSGLPSDRFSAERTGGSVSTLTIQRTQQEDSAVYLCASSPTGLGETQYFGPGTRLLVL.

As DNA, the CDR3 is TGCAGCGTTGGTCTTCCCTACGGGGAGCAGTACTTC. This codes for CSVGLPYGEQYF. V usage is TRBV29-1 and J usage is TRBJ2-7; no definite D call. Germline V CDR1 and CDR2: SQVTM, ANQGSEA. V lost 4 bases and J 7 bases, leaving 14 bases between the germline ends. There are 12 residues in the CDR3.